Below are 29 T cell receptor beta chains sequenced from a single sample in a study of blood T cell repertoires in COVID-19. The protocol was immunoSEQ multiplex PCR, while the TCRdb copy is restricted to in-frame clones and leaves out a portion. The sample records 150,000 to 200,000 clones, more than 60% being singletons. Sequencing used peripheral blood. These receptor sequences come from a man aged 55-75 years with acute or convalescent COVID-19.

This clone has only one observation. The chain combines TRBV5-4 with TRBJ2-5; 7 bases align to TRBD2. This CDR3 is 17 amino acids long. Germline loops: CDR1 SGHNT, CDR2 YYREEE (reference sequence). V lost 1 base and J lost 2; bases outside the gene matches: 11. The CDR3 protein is CASSLQGLGGEQETQYF. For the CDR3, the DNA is TGTGCCAGCAGCTTGCAAGGACTGGGGGGGGAACAAGAGACCCAGTACTTC.

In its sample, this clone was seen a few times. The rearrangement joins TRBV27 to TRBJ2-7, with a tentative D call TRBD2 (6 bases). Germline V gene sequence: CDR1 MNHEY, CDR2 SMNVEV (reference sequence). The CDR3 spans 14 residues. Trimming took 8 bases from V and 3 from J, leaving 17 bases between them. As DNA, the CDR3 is TGTGCCAGCTCCTACGGGAGATCAGGCTACGAGCAGTACTTC. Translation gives CASSYGRSGYEQYF.

CDR3 residues: CASSPSEGPYEQYF. The CDR3 region has the DNA TGTGCCAGCAGCCCTAGTGAGGGTCCGTACGAGCAGTACTTC. The chain employs TRBV9 and TRBJ2-7, with a possible D match to TRBD2 (5 bases). CDR1 SGDLS and CDR2 YYNGEE come from the germline V gene. With 4 bases removed from V and 4 bases from J, the gap between germline ends came to 15 bases. CDR3 size: 14 residues. The entire variable domain, with the rest obtained from reference TRBV9 and TRBJ2-7, is as follows: DSGVTQTPKHLITATGQRVTLRCSPRSGDLSVYWYQQSLDQGLQFLIQYYNGEERAKGNILERFSAQQFPDLHSELNLSSLELGDSALYFCASSPSEGPYEQYFGPGTRLTVT.

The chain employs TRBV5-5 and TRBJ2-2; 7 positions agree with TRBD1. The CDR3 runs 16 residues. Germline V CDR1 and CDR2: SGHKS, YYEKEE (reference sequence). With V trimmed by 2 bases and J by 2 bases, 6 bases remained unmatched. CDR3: CASSLSGGVNTGELFF. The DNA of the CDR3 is TGTGCCAGCAGCTTATCAGGGGGAGTTAACACCGGGGAGCTGTTTTTT. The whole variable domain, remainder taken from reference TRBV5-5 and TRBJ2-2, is DAGVTQSPTHLIKTRGQQVTLRCSPISGHKSVSWYQQVLGQGPQFIFQYYEKEERGRGNFPDRFSARQFPNYSSELNVNALLLGDSALYLCASSLSGGVNTGELFFGEGSRLTVL.

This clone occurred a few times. The CDR3 spells CASSQVETSNSPLHF. CDR3 DNA sequence: TGCGCCAGCAGCCAAGTAGAAACCTCTAATTCACCCCTCCACTTT. This rearrangement joins TRBV4-1 to TRBJ1-6; D not resolved. Germline V gene lookup returns CDR1 MGHRA and CDR2 YSYEKL. V was cut by 1 base and J by 6 bases, with 10 bases left in between. The CDR3 consists of 15 residues.

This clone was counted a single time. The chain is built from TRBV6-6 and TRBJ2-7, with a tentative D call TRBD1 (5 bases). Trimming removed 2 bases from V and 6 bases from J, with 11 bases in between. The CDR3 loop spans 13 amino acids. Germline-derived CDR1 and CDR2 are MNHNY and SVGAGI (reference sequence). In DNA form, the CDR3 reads TGTGCCAGCAGTTACGGGCGTCAGGGCGAGCAGTACTTC. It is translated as CASSYGRQGEQYF.

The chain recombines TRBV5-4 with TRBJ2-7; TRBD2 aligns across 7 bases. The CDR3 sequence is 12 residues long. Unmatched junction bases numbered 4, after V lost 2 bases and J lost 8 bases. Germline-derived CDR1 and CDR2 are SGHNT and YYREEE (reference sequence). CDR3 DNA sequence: TGTGCCAGCAGCTTATGGGGGGGAAAGCAGTACTTC. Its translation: CASSLWGGKQYF. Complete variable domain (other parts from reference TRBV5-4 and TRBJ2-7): ETGVTQSPTHLIKTRGQQVTLRCSSQSGHNTVSWYQQALGQGPQFIFQYYREEENGRGNFPPRFSGLQFPNYSSELNVNALELDDSALYLCASSLWGGKQYFGPGTRLTVT.

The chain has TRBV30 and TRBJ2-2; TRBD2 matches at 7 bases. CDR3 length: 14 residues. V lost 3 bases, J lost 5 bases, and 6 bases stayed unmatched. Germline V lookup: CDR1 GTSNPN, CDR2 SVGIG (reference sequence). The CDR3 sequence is CAWSPGLTTGELFF. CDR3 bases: TGTGCCTGGAGCCCGGGACTAACTACCGGGGAGCTGTTTTTT.

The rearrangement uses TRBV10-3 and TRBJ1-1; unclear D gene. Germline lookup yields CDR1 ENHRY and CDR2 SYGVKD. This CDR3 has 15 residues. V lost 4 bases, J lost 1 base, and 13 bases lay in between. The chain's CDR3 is CAISGYFRENTEAFF. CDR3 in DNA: TGTGCCATCAGTGGGTATTTCCGGGAGAACACTGAAGCTTTCTTT.

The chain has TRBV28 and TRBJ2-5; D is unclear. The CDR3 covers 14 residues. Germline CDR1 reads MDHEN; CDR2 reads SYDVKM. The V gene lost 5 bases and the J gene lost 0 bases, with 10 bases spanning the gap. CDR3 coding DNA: TGTGCCAGCAGTCCCCAGGCGTACCAAGAGACCCAGTACTTC. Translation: CASSPQAYQETQYF.

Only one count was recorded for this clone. CDR3 residues: CASSHRSGNTIYF. DNA of the CDR3: TGTGCCAGTAGTCACAGATCTGGAAACACCATATATTTT. This chain connects TRBV19 to TRBJ1-3; no definite D call. Trimming took 5 bases from V and 1 from J, leaving 6 bases between them. The CDR3 contains 13 residues. Per the germline V gene, CDR1 is LNHDA and CDR2 is SQIVND (reference sequence).

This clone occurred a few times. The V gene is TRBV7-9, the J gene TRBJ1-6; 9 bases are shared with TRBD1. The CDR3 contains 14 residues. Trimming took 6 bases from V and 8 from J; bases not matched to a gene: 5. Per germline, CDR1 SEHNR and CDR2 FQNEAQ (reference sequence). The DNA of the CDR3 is TGTGCCAGCAGGGGACAGGGTGCGGATTCACCCCTCCACTTT. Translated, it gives CASRGQGADSPLHF.

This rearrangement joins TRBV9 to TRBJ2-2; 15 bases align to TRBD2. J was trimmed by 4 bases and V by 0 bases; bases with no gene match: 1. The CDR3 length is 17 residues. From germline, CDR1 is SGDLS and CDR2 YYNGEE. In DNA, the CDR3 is TGTGCCAGCAGCGTAGGGACTAGCGGGGGGGCCACCGGGGAGCTGTTTTTT. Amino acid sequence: CASSVGTSGGATGELFF.

CDR3 DNA: TGTGCCAGCAGCGTAGGACTAGCGGGGGGGAGTACAGATACGCAGTATTTT. Translated, it gives CASSVGLAGGSTDTQYF. V is TRBV9 and J is TRBJ2-3; TRBD2 aligns across 14 bases. This CDR3 is built from 17 residues. From germline, CDR1 is SGDLS and CDR2 YYNGEE. With 0 bases clipped from V and 3 bases from J, the junction kept 3 bases outside the gene matches. The whole variable domain, filled in from reference TRBV9 and TRBJ2-3, reads DSGVTQTPKHLITATGQRVTLRCSPRSGDLSVYWYQQSLDQGLQFLIQYYNGEERAKGNILERFSAQQFPDLHSELNLSSLELGDSALYFCASSVGLAGGSTDTQYFGPGTRLTVL.

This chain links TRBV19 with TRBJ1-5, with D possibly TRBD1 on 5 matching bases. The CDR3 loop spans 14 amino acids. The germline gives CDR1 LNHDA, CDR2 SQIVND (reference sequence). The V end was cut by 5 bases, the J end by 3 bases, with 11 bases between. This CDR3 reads CASSFGQLNQPQHF. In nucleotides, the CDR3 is TGTGCCAGTAGTTTCGGACAACTCAATCAGCCCCAGCATTTT.

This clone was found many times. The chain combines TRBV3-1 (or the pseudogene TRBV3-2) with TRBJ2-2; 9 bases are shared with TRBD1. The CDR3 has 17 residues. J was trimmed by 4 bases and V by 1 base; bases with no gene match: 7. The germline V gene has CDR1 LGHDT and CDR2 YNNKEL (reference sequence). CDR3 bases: TGTGCCAGCAGCCAAGTGGGGACAGGGAAGGGCACCGGGGAGCTGTTTTTT. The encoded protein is CASSQVGTGKGTGELFF.

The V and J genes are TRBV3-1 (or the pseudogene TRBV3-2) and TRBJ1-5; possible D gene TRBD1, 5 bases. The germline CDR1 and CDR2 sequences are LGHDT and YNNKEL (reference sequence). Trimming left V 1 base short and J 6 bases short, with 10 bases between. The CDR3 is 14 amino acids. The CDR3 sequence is CASSQGAGIQPQHF. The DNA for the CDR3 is TGTGCCAGCAGCCAAGGGGCAGGGATTCAGCCCCAGCATTTT.

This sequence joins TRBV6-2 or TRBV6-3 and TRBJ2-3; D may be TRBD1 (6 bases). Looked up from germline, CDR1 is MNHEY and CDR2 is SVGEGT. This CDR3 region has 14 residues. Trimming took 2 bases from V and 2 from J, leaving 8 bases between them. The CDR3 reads CASSYDRTTDTQYF. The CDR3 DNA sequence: TGTGCCAGCAGTTACGACAGGACCACAGATACGCAGTATTTT.

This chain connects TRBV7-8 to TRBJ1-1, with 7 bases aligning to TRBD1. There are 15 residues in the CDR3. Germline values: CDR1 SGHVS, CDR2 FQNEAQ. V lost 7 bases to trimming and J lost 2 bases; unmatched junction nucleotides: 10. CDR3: CASTPQGVLNTEAFF. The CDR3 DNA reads TGTGCCAGCACCCCCCAGGGGGTACTTAACACTGAAGCTTTCTTT.

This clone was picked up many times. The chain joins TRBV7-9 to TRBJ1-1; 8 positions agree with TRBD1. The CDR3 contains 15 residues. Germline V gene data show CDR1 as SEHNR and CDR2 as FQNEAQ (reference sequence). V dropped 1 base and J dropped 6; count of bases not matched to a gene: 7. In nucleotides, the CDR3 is TGTGCCAGCAGCTTAGATCAGGGGGCGATAGCTGAAGCTTTCTTT. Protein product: CASSLDQGAIAEAFF.

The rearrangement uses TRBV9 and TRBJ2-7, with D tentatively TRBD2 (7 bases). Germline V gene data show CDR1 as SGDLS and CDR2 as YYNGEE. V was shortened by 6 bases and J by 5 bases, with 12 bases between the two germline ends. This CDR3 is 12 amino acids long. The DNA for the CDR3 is TGTGCCAGCACTCGGGGGGCCCACGAGCAGTACTTC. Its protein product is CASTRGAHEQYF. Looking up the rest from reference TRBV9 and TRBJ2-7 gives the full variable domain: DSGVTQTPKHLITATGQRVTLRCSPRSGDLSVYWYQQSLDQGLQFLIQYYNGEERAKGNILERFSAQQFPDLHSELNLSSLELGDSALYFCASTRGAHEQYFGPGTRLTVT.

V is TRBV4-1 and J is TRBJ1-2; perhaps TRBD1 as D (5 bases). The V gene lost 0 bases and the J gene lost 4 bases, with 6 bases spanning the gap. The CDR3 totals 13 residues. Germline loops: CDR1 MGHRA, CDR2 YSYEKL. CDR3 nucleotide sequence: TGCGCCAGCAGCCAAGACAGGGCCTATGGCTACACCTTC. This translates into CASSQDRAYGYTF.

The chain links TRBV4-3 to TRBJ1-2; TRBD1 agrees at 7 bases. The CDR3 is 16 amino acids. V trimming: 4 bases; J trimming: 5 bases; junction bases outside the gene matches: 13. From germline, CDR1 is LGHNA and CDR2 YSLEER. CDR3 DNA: TGCGCCAGCAGCCGAGTTCTACGAACAGGGGTTTATGGCTACACCTTC. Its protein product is CASSRVLRTGVYGYTF.

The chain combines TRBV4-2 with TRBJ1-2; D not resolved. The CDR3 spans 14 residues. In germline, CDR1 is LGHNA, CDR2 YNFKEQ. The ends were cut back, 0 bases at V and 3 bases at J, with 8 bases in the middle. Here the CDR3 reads CASSQDRGYYGYTF. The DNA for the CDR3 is TGTGCCAGCAGCCAAGATCGGGGTTACTATGGCTACACCTTC.

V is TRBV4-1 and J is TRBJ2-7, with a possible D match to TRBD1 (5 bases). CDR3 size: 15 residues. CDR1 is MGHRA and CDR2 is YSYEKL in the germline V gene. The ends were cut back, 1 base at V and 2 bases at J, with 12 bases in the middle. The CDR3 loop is CASSQAPTDTYEQYF. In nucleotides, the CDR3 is TGCGCCAGCAGCCAAGCCCCGACAGATACCTACGAGCAGTACTTC.

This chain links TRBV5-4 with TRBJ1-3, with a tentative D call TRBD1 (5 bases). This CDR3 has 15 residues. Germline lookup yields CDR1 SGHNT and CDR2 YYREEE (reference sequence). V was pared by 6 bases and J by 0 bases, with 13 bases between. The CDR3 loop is CASTRSGGSGNTIYF. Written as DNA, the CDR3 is TGTGCCAGCACCCGCTCCGGGGGCTCTGGAAACACCATATATTTT. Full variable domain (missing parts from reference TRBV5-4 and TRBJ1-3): ETGVTQSPTHLIKTRGQQVTLRCSSQSGHNTVSWYQQALGQGPQFIFQYYREEENGRGNFPPRFSGLQFPNYSSELNVNALELDDSALYLCASTRSGGSGNTIYFGEGSWLTVV.

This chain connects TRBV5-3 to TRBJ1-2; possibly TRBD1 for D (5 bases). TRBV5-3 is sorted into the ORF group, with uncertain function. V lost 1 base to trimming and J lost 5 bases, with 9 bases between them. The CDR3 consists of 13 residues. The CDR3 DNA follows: TGTGCCAGAAGCTTGCGACAGTATTATGGCTACACCTTC. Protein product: CARSLRQYYGYTF.

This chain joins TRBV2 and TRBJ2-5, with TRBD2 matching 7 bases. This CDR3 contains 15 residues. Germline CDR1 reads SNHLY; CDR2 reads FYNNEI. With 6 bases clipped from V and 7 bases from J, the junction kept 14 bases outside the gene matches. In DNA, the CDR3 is TGTGCCAGCAGACGAACCGTCAGCGGGGACGGGACCCAGTACTTC. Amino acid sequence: CASRRTVSGDGTQYF.

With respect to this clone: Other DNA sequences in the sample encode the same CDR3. The CDR3 protein is CSVDRGNTEAFF. The CDR3 DNA reads TGCAGCGTTGACAGGGGCAACACTGAAGCTTTCTTT. The chain has TRBV29-1 and TRBJ1-1; D is perhaps TRBD1 (6 bases). There are 12 residues in the CDR3. V was clipped by 3 bases and J by 2 bases, with 7 bases between them. Germline loops: CDR1 SQVTM, CDR2 ANQGSEA.